The next 20 T cell receptor beta chains were all read from a single sample in a study of blood T cell repertoires in COVID-19. Method: immunoSEQ multiplex PCR; TCRdb's copy keeps in-frame clones and lacks some. The table lists around 330,000 clones, about 92% of them singletons, with approximately 2.5% in the top ten. Sequences were obtained from PBMCs or T cells enriched from blood (not recorded which). These receptors came from a man between 60 and 70 years old who had recovered from COVID-19.

This chain connects TRBV6-1 to TRBJ1-3; D perhaps matches TRBD1 (5 bases). Germline CDR1 reads MNHNS; CDR2 reads SASEGT. V dropped 2 bases and J dropped 6 bases, with 14 bases sitting between them. The CDR3 length is 15 residues. CDR3 protein: CASSEPGGTVNTIYF. The CDR3 DNA reads TGTGCCAGCAGTGAACCCGGGGGGACGGTAAACACCATATATTTT.

The rearrangement links TRBV3-1 (or the pseudogene TRBV3-2) to TRBJ1-3; 8 nucleotides line up with TRBD1. The CDR3 loop spans 16 amino acids. Germline assignment: CDR1 LGHDT and CDR2 YNNKEL (reference sequence). With 2 bases clipped from V and 4 bases from J, the junction kept 7 bases outside the gene matches. This chain's CDR3 is CASSQRRTGFGNTIYF. In DNA, the CDR3 is TGTGCCAGCAGCCAAAGGAGGACAGGGTTCGGAAACACCATATATTTT.

This chain connects TRBV19 to TRBJ1-5; TRBD1 aligns across 8 bases. CDR3 length: 13 residues. The germline V gene encodes CDR1 LNHDA and CDR2 SQIVND (reference sequence). The trim removed 9 bases at V and 4 bases at J, leaving 5 bases unmatched. The CDR3, as DNA: TGTGCCAGCACGGGACAGGAGAATCAGCCCCAGCATTTT. It codes for CASTGQENQPQHF. The variable domain in full, completed from reference TRBV19 and TRBJ1-5, reads DGGITQSPKYLFRKEGQNVTLSCEQNLNHDAMYWYRQDPGQGLRLIYYSQIVNDFQKGDIAEGYSVSREKKESFPLTVTSAQKNPTAFYLCASTGQENQPQHFGDGTRLSIL.

This chain connects TRBV2 to TRBJ1-6, with a weak D call TRBD1 (5 bases). The germline CDR1 and CDR2 sequences are SNHLY and FYNNEI. The CDR3 contains 15 residues. Trimming removed 4 bases at V and 9 bases at J, with 16 bases between. In nucleotides, the CDR3 is TGTGCCAGCAGTGGTGATGCAGGGCTAGGTTCACCCCTCCACTTT. It is translated as CASSGDAGLGSPLHF.

The rearrangement uses TRBV12-3 or TRBV12-4 and TRBJ1-2, with TRBD1 as a possible D gene (6 bases). The CDR3 runs 13 residues. Trimming removed 0 bases at V and 4 bases at J, with 6 bases between. CDR3 nucleotides: TGTGCCAGCAGTTTAGCGGACAGCTATGGCTACACCTTC. Amino acid sequence: CASSLADSYGYTF.

The CDR3 sequence: CASSQDITGTGGNEQYF. The DNA of the CDR3 is TGCGCCAGCAGCCAAGATATTACGGGGACAGGGGGTAACGAGCAGTACTTC. The chain joins TRBV4-1 to TRBJ2-7; 11 positions match TRBD1. This CDR3 is built from 17 residues. The germline V gene has CDR1 MGHRA and CDR2 YSYEKL. Unmatched junction bases numbered 9, after V lost 0 bases and J lost 5 bases.

The rearrangement uses TRBV2 and TRBJ1-2, with TRBD1 matching 8 bases. Germline V lookup: CDR1 SNHLY, CDR2 FYNNEI. The CDR3 loop spans 12 amino acids. V was pared by 3 bases and J by 8 bases, with 2 bases of the junction left unmatched. CDR3 coding DNA: TGTGCCAGCAGTGAGGACAGGGACGGCTACACCTTC. This sequence encodes CASSEDRDGYTF.

In this sample, this clone is medium-sized. The chain is built from TRBV5-5 and TRBJ1-2; D possibly corresponds to TRBD1 (6 bases). V gave up 4 bases and J gave up 5 bases, with 18 bases separating them. The CDR3 totals 15 residues. Germline V CDR1 and CDR2: SGHKS, YYEKEE (reference sequence). Here the CDR3 DNA reads TGTGCCAGCAGCGTATTTGCCGTAAGGGGGTATGGCTACACCTTC. It yields the protein CASSVFAVRGYGYTF.

This clone was seen once. This sequence joins TRBV7-2 and TRBJ2-3; D uncertain. Germline CDR1 and CDR2: SGHTA and FQGNSA. V lost 5 bases to trimming and J lost 2 bases, with 11 bases between them. The CDR3 covers 14 residues. CDR3 amino acids: CASSAERVTDTQYF. CDR3 nucleotides: TGTGCCAGCAGCGCCGAACGGGTCACAGATACGCAGTATTTT.

The chain recombines TRBV30 with TRBJ2-3, with TRBD2 identical over 10 bases. Germline values: CDR1 GTSNPN, CDR2 SVGIG (reference sequence). Trimming took 3 bases from V and 4 from J; bases not matched to a gene: 7. The CDR3 contains 15 residues. The CDR3: CAWRVSSGGSDTQYF. The CDR3, as DNA: TGTGCCTGGAGGGTCTCTAGCGGGGGTTCAGATACGCAGTATTTT.

The chain employs TRBV27 and TRBJ1-6; D ambiguous. CDR1 is MNHEY and CDR2 is SMNVEV in the germline V gene (reference sequence). Trimming took 0 bases from V and 8 from J, leaving 11 bases between them. CDR3 size: 15 residues. This chain's CDR3 is CASSLSAIPDSPLHF. The CDR3 nucleotides are TGTGCCAGCAGTTTATCAGCTATTCCGGATTCACCCCTCCACTTT.

The genes are TRBV6-1 and TRBJ2-3, with 8 bases fitting TRBD2. This CDR3 spans 17 amino acids. V lost 4 bases, J lost 2 bases, and 11 bases stayed unmatched. Germline V gives CDR1 MNHNS, CDR2 SASEGT. The CDR3 DNA follows: TGTGCCAGCAGTGGAATTGGGGCGGGGGGCCTCACAGATACGCAGTATTTT. This translates into CASSGIGAGGLTDTQYF.

V gene TRBV29-1 combines with J gene TRBJ2-7, with TRBD2 matching 8 bases. Trimming took 6 bases from V and 1 from J; bases not matched to a gene: 8. Germline CDR1 is SQVTM and CDR2 is ANQGSEA. CDR3 size: 14 residues. CDR3 bases: TGCAGCGTAGTACTAGCGGTGATGTCCTACGAGCAGTACTTC. This sequence encodes CSVVLAVMSYEQYF.

The chain recombines TRBV9 with TRBJ1-4; TRBD1 matches 7 bases. V trimming: 3 bases; J trimming: 3 bases; junction bases outside the gene matches: 5. This CDR3 has 15 residues. Germline V gene sequence: CDR1 SGDLS, CDR2 YYNGEE. The CDR3 is CASSATGTANEKLFF. The CDR3, as DNA: TGTGCCAGCAGCGCAACCGGGACAGCTAATGAAAAACTGTTTTTT.

Remarks on this clone: Other DNA sequences in this sample translate to the same CDR3. The chain has TRBV5-1 and TRBJ2-2; 7 bases align to TRBD1. CDR1 SGHRS and CDR2 YFSETQ come from the germline V gene. The length of the CDR3 is 15 residues. V trimming: 0 bases; J trimming: 1 base; junction bases outside the gene matches: 0. The CDR3 nucleotides read TGCGCCAGCAGCTTGGGACAGGGGAACACCGGGGAGCTGTTTTTT. Its protein is CASSLGQGNTGELFF.

The rearrangement links TRBV7-2 to TRBJ2-3, with D maybe TRBD1 (6 bases). V lost 0 bases to trimming and J lost 2 bases, with 15 bases between them. The CDR3 totals 17 residues. Per the germline V gene, CDR1 is SGHTA and CDR2 is FQGNSA. In DNA, the CDR3 is TGTGCCAGCAGCTTAGCCGTGTGGACAGCCAACACAGATACGCAGTATTTT. Its translation: CASSLAVWTANTDTQYF.

The rearrangement uses TRBV6-2 or TRBV6-3 and TRBJ2-4, with 9 bases that match TRBD2. The ends lost 0 bases at V and 8 bases at J; junction bases unmatched: 8. Germline values: CDR1 MNHEY, CDR2 SVGEGT. The CDR3 has 16 amino acids. CDR3 sequence (DNA): TGTGCCAGCAGTTACTCTGGGGATAGCGGGGGATACATTCAGTACTTC. Amino acids: CASSYSGDSGGYIQYF.

The V and J genes are TRBV6-1 and TRBJ2-7; 14 positions agree with TRBD2. The CDR3 runs 16 residues. Trimming took 4 bases from V and 4 from J; bases not matched to a gene: 6. Germline values: CDR1 MNHNS, CDR2 SASEGT. The CDR3 region is CASSATGTSGSYEQYF. The CDR3, as DNA: TGTGCCAGCAGTGCGACCGGGACTAGCGGGAGTTACGAGCAGTACTTC.

This clone has only a few counts. The genes are TRBV7-9 and TRBJ2-5; 7 bases match TRBD1. Looked up from germline, CDR1 is SEHNR and CDR2 is FQNEAQ (reference sequence). Losses at the gene ends were 5 bases for V and 1 base for J; bases not matched to a gene: 7. This CDR3 region has 15 residues. CDR3: CASSGRQGIQETQYF. The DNA for the CDR3 is TGTGCCAGCAGCGGCCGACAGGGAATCCAAGAGACCCAGTACTTC.

The J gene is TRBJ1-4, the V gene TRBV7-2; D is possibly TRBD1 (5 bases). Germline V lookup: CDR1 SGHTA, CDR2 FQGNSA. The CDR3 length is 14 residues. Trimming took off 2 bases at V and 2 bases at J, with 6 bases between the two ends. CDR3 protein: CASSLSGTNEKLFF. As DNA, the CDR3 is TGTGCCAGCAGCTTATCAGGGACTAATGAAAAACTGTTTTTT.